This T cell receptor (beta chain) was recorded in a study of cytomegalovirus exposure and HLA in healthy donors (dated by TCRdb to 2017 to 2019). With respect to the entire study: An earlier analysis of roughly 610 of the donors reported about 280 Gb of sequence data and 117 million unique TCR beta sequences obtained from about 200 million T cells. Class I and class II HLA loci were covered by the typing at four-digit resolution. A later genetic analysis took genome-wide SNP genotypes for about 55% of the 666 donors and used that subset as a discovery cohort. The number of donors typed differed by locus, with roughly 620-640 for A, B, C, DRB1 and DQB1, 522 for DQA1, 606 for DPA1, and 472 for DPB1. Across 398 genotyped donors of the cohort, an average of 235,054 unique TCR beta nucleotide sequences per donor were sequenced, and about a sixth of those sequences were non-productive. Because of strong linkage in the cohort, roughly five DR-DQ haplotypes were treated as single units for association and clustering. The study was designed to test whether signatures of past pathogen exposure could be identified by cataloging public T cell receptors. An earlier analysis of fewer than 700 of the donors applied high-throughput TCR beta sequencing to assess whether each TCR beta V gene segment acted as functional or pseudogenic. A separate validation cohort of some 130 different subjects was used in addition to the 666-subject first cohort. A later analysis re-analyzed previously published TCR beta repertoires from 600 to 850 donors and added high-resolution HLA genotyping to study TCR occurrence patterns. All discovery cohort repertoires had been generated on a single sequencing platform. Using immunosequencing, the study profiled T cell repertoires from 500 to 800 subjects and related those repertoires to cytomegalovirus serostatus. Donor age, sex, ethnicity and CMV serostatus were compiled together with the repertoire data. Among the approximately 400 genotyped donors, around 81% belonged to the genetic ancestry cluster associated with self-reported Caucasian donors. The study combined high-throughput TCR immunosequencing, statistical association of individual TCRs with disease status, and machine learning to predict cytomegalovirus infection status. About 280 gigabases of sequencing data and approximately 91 million unique TCR sequences made up an early release that covered approximately 650 HLA-typed donors. In the later analysis, no new phenotypic data were used to find candidate immune exposures; instead, reliance was placed on TCR beta sequences and their occurrence across donors. Study-wide conclusions, independent of this receptor: Around 16 rarely observed V segments, including chromosome 9 orphons, were excluded from the earlier analysis of just under 600 of the donors because counts were too low. Assigning TCR associations to individual alleles was difficult when HLA alleles, especially DR and DQ, strongly co-occurred. According to a later genetic analysis, donors in an Asian-associated ancestry cluster had fewer N-insertions in productive TCRs than the approximately 650-donor mean. A group of highly shared sequence variants was considered likely to be a technical artifact of the sequencing pipeline. Three of the identified cytomegalovirus-associated TCR beta chains were confirmed in vitro to be specific for cytomegalovirus antigens. For the cohort, immune exposure information was limited to CMV serostatus. A further reported finding was that TCR beta sequences accurately predicted the HLA-A and HLA-B alleles for most subjects in the first cohort. A later analysis found that most CMV-associated TCR beta chains appeared HLA-restricted, with HLA associations seemingly driven largely by CMV exposure. Broadly in line with IMGT annotations, most TCR beta V segments showed up in productive rearrangements about 90% or about 30% of the time in an earlier analysis of some 590 of the donors. The study gave a list of 150 to 200 TCR beta chains associated with cytomegalovirus. A later analysis found that TCR association rates varied across HLA loci, with DRB1 alleles showing the most associated TCRs and HLA-C alleles the fewest. An association between a missense DCLRE1C variant and V-gene and J-gene trimming of TCR beta chains was found in a later genetic analysis and replicated in an independent cohort. The 87-base-pair reads could not distinguish some IMGT-functional V segments, including TRBV6-2 and TRBV6-3, so those segments were excluded. The authors suggested that the approach could potentially be generalized to other disease states and immunological phenotypes. In a later analysis, HLA-associated TCR beta chains showed more clonal expansion and lower generation probabilities than non-associated chains that were equally common. The cohort was sequenced for TCR beta chains only, and without alpha or paired-chain data the features that could be detected were limited. Specific HLA alleles were associated with 16,951 TCR beta sequences at a false discovery rate of 0.05 in a later analysis. Cytomegalovirus status was reported to be diagnosed by the classifier with high specificity and sensitivity in both the original and validation cohorts. Linkage disequilibrium might explain the correlated functional status among segregating V segments, but an unknown experimental factor could not be ruled out. Presence/absence analyses assumed roughly uniform sequencing depth across donors, an assumption that may not hold. Most TCR sequences were seen in very few donors, while some public TCRs were found in many individuals. Several of the top co-occurrence clusters appeared to be linked to parvovirus B19, influenza, CMV and Epstein-Barr virus, according to a later analysis. Because HLA typing was missing for some donors at each locus, association tests included only the typed subset.

The germline V gene (reference sequence) gives CDR1 as GTSNPN and CDR2 as SVGIG. Counted from cysteine to phenylalanine, this CDR3 has 11 amino acids. Here the CDR3 DNA is all that survives: 33 bases in frame from base 1. Trimming costs V 5 bases and J 5 bases, and their ends lie 10 bases apart. The cohort consisted of approximately 670 healthy bone marrow donors. At the time of sampling, all cohort members were nominally healthy, though unrecorded immune exposures were likely present. The donor was CMV seronegative and belonged to the group of approximately 320 seronegative cohort members. Each donor provided a peripheral blood sample, and peripheral blood mononuclear cells were used for TCR beta sequencing. The Qiagen DNeasy Blood Extraction Kit was used to extract genomic DNA from the blood cell samples. Libraries were built with the immunoSEQ multiplex PCR assay. A mixture of 60 forward primers for TCR Vbeta segments and 13 reverse primers for TCR Jbeta segments was used in the multiplex PCR. The CDR3 region of rearranged TCR beta genes was amplified from genomic DNA with a multiplex PCR assay. The amplified TCR beta libraries were sequenced on the Illumina HiSeq System as 87-base-pair reads. In the authors' own workflow: A later analysis counted 75 million to 100 million unique TCR beta chains across the roughly 700 repertoires, and roughly 10 million of these chains were shared by at least two donors. Raw reads were error-corrected and collapsed into unique sequences with a nearest-neighbor algorithm that merged closely related sequences to remove PCR and sequencing errors. CDR3 sequences were aligned to IMGT reference sequences to assign V, D and J gene segments. Each retained sequence needed at least a six-nucleotide match to both a V gene segment and a J gene segment. Rearrangements were classified as productive when the CDR3 lacked stop codons and remained in frame with V and J, and all other rearrangements were classified as non-productive. CDR3 was defined by IMGT convention, running from the second conserved V-encoded cysteine to the conserved J-encoded phenylalanine. The earlier analysis of about 560 of the donors excluded any sequence lacking an unambiguous match to a single V gene segment. In an earlier analysis of 587 of the donors, a V segment was called functional when productive rearrangements were above 56.7%, and segregating when the standard deviation between donors exceeded 5%. A statistical classification framework was developed to diagnose cytomegalovirus status using the catalog of TCR beta chain sequences. In a later analysis, V and J genes were assigned by comparing TCR nucleotide sequences against IMGT/GENE-DB human TR gene sequences. In a later analysis, CDR3 sequences and most-parsimonious VDJ recombination scenarios were assigned using the TCRdist pipeline. In a later analysis, each TCR beta chain was defined by its CDR3 amino acid sequence together with its V-gene family, and reads without a unique V-gene family were excluded. A later analysis removed over 500 highly shared, low-generation-probability nucleotide sequences to deal with suspected cross-contamination and a sequencing artifact. In a later analysis, a clonal expansion index was calculated for each public chain from normalized within-repertoire ranks of inferred template counts. In a later analysis, generation probabilities were computed with a VDJ recombination model fitted to out-of-frame rearrangements, and the resulting probabilities were checked against IGoR. In a later analysis, TCR-TCR, TCR-HLA and TCR-CMV co-occurrence was scored with hypergeometric tests, and a repertoire-size bias correction was applied to TCR pairs. To estimate false discovery rates, a later analysis permuted the HLA or CMV assignments 20 times. In a later analysis, co-occurring TCRs were grouped using DBSCAN, with TCRdist sequence similarity added in when clustering inside HLA-allele-positive subsets. For co-occurrence clustering, repertoires with fewer than 30,000 or more than 120,000 public chains were excluded, along with five or six repertoires with anomalous nucleotide sharing. Imported from immuneACCESS, the table was reduced by TCRdb to in-frame sequences with V and J called. These copies leave out some clones; in studies compared against another copy, an unresolved V gene accounts for under half, and the cause of the remainder is not known. The DNA was the basis for D and trimming; V, J and clone size are from that table. In all, the sample holds about 130,000 clones, and approximately 87% of those were seen once. The ten largest clones take up around 5.5% of the sample.

As to this clone: Its antigen target is currently unknown. No base quality information exists; no much larger clone differs at one position.

Sequencing used PBMCs. The receptor was derived from a woman aged 25 to 45 in good health and CMV-seronegative. Recombination linked TRBV30 to TRBJ2-7, with the identity of the D gene unclear. The CDR3 reads CAWERGDEQYF. The DNA sequence is TGTGCCTGGGAGCGCGGCGACGAGCAGTACTTC.